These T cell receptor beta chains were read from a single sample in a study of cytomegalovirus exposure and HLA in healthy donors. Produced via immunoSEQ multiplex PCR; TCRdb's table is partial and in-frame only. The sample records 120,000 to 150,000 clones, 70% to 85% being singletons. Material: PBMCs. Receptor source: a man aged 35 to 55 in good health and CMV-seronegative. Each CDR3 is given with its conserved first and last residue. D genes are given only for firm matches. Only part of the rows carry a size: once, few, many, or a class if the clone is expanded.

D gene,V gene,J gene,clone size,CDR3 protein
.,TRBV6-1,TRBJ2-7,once,CASGGVAAYEQYF
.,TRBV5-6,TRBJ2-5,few,CASSFLTTQYF
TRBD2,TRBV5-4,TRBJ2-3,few,CASSLVGGPPTDTQYF
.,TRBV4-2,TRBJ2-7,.,CASSPLAGAGNEQYF
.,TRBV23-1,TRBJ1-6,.,CASSQHPLSYNSPLHF
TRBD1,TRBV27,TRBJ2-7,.,CASSPPGQPYEQYF
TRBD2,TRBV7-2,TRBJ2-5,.,CASSSLWRGGQETQYF
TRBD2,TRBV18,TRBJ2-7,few,CASSPFKTSGSYEQYF
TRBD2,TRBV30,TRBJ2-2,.,CASMILAGGTGELFF
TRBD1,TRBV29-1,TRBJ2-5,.,CSVDRDRAQEETQYF
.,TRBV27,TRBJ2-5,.,CASSLGAEETQYF
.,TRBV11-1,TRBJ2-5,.,CASSRTQGPQETQYF
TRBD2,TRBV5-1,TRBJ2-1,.,CASSLVPGLAGSEQFF
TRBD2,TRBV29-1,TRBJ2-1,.,CSVALAGEGEQFF
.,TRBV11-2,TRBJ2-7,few,CASSLSGTSSYEQYF
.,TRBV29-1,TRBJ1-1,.,CSVVMNTEAFF
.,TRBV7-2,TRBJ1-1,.,CASSLEVGGGGKAFF
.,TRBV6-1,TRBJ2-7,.,CASMITGSEQYF
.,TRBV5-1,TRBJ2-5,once,CASSGTAQETQYF
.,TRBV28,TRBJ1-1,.,CASSLSAAYTEAFF
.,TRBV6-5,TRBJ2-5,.,CASSYRREETQYF
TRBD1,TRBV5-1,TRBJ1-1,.,CASSPRGQATEAFF
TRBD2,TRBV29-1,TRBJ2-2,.,CSVSLGTSGTGELFF
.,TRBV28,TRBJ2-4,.,CATGEAKNIQYF
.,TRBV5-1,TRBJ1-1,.,CASSLEAAVNTEAFF
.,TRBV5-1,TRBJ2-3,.,CASSSGGTDTQYF
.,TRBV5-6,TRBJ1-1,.,CASSLLTGDCTEAFF
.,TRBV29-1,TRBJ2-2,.,CSVGGKGVTGELFF
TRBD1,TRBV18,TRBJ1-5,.,CASSHLDRDQPQHF
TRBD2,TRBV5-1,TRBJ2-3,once,CASKGGSGSPTDTQYF
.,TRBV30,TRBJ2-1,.,CAWSVSDIEQFF
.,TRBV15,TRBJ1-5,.,CATSRGGFNQPQHF